What follows is one T cell receptor (beta chain) and its context. Antigen: not known. This specimen belongs to a study of T cell responses to AZD1222 COVID-19 vaccine. Trimming left V 5 bases short and J 13 bases short, with 14 bases between. The CDR3 runs to 12 residues. Germline-derived CDR1 and CDR2 are SGHDN and FVKESK. The assay was immunoSEQ multiplex PCR, and TCRdb's table has in-frame clones only and misses some. The sample lists some 92,000 clones; around 93% were seen once. General observations from the study: Sampling captured repertoires only after the peak T cell response.

The receptor's source is an adult in good health. The rearrangement joins TRBV14 to TRBJ1-4, with D tentatively TRBD1 (5 bases). The sample was peripheral blood, taken on day 0 of AZD1222 vaccination. CDR3 DNA sequence: TGTGCCAGCAGCTATCGGGGGATAAGACTGTTTTTT. It specifies CASSYRGIRLFF.